One and the same sample provided the 12 T cell receptor beta chains below, sequenced in a study of CXCR3-negative and CXCR3-positive naive CD8 T cells. Their antigens are not known. Researchers prepared the TRB cDNA libraries using 5' RACE with UMI labels. Reprocessing the 5' RACE reads, TCRdb reports a single entry for every CDR3 protein and omits DNA. With fewer than 90,000 distinct CDR3 sequences in the sample, the ten largest clones hold roughly 0.64%. Whole-study results and caveats: CXCR3-positive naive cells had more hydrophobic TRB CDR3s than CXCR3-negative naive cells.

The source material was naive CXCR3+ CD8+ T cells from blood. This sample's subset: CD45RO-CCR7+CD27+CD95- naive CD8+ T cells expressing CXCR3 (TNR3+). The receptor source for this set is a human donor in good health. Some clones in this sample may be carry-over from other donors' samples.

The chain couples TRBV29-1 to TRBJ2-1; TCRdb designates TRBD1, a call that cannot be tested without DNA. The germline V gene encodes CDR1 SQVTM and CDR2 ANQGSEA. The CDR3 consists of 18 residues. CDR3 protein: CSVEDPNSSGTGYNEQFF.

This chain uses TRBV12-3 or TRBV12-4 with TRBJ1-2. The CDR3 is 16 residues long. The CDR3 loop reads CASSLKGGPPIYGYTF.

The gene calls are TRBV6-5 and TRBJ2-7; there is no DNA to check the TCRdb D call of TRBD2. The germline gives CDR1 MNHEY, CDR2 SVGAGI. The CDR3 has 16 residues. CDR3: CASSYSGPSGGYEQYF.

The CDR3 loop is CAITNTGELFF. This chain joins TRBV10-3 and TRBJ2-2. Germline lookup yields CDR1 ENHRY and CDR2 SYGVKD. The CDR3 consists of 11 residues.

V usage is TRBV14 and J usage is TRBJ1-1. The CDR3 contains 13 residues. Germline values: CDR1 SGHDN, CDR2 FVKESK. CDR3: CASRFTANTEAFF.

The chain is built from TRBV20-1 and TRBJ2-7; TCRdb proposes TRBD2, but this gene call is untestable without DNA. The CDR3 covers 16 residues. The germline CDR1 and CDR2 sequences are DFQATT and SNEGSKA (reference sequence). CDR3 protein: CSARGDGRESSYEQYF.

The chain recombines TRBV4-2 with TRBJ2-1; TCRdb outputs TRBD2, but without DNA this stays unchecked. The germline V gene has CDR1 LGHNA and CDR2 YNFKEQ. The CDR3 sequence is 16 residues long. CDR3 region: CASSQGFGGAYNEQFF.

The V call is TRBV11-2, the J call TRBJ2-7. The CDR3 sequence is 15 residues long. Germline-derived CDR1 and CDR2 are SGHAT and FQNNGV. CDR3 sequence: CASSLEYSSSYEQYF.

The chain uses TRBV15 and TRBJ2-1. The germline V gene has CDR1 LNHNV and CDR2 YYDKDF (reference sequence). The CDR3 is 13 residues long. The CDR3 is CATSTSKVNEQFF.

The chain uses TRBV2 and TRBJ2-4; TCRdb reports TRBD2, a call that lacks DNA to check it against. The V gene's germline CDR1 is SNHLY and CDR2 FYNNEI. The CDR3 is made up of 20 amino acids. CDR3 sequence: CASSDPIAGGPGGAKNIQYF.

The chain has TRBV7-7 and TRBJ2-2; TCRdb's D call of TRBD2 is untestable without DNA. Germline CDR1 is SSHAT and CDR2 is FNYEAQ (reference sequence). The CDR3 extends over 13 amino acids. CDR3 amino acids: CASSPPVAGELFF. Variable domain in full (rest from reference TRBV7-7 and TRBJ2-2): GAGVSQSPRYKVTKRGQDVTLRCDPISSHATLYWYQQALGQGPEFLTYFNYEAQPDKSGLPSDRFSAERPEGSISTLTIQRTEQRDSAMYRCASSPPVAGELFFGEGSRLTVL.

CDR3 residues: CASSLGGVVVEQYF. The rearrangement joins TRBV12-3 or TRBV12-4 to TRBJ2-7; TCRdb proposes TRBD1, but this gene call is untestable without DNA. The CDR3 extends over 14 amino acids.